The sequence of this T cell receptor beta chain was determined in a study of T cell responses to AZD1222 COVID-19 vaccine. General study findings and limits: Scientists sampled the repertoires only once the peak T cell response had passed. With dominance at 160-218 and 743-854, vaccine-associated CD4 TCRs spanned spike. Seropositive AZD1222 recipients at baseline numbered only five to seven.

V lost 0 bases and J lost 5; bases outside the gene matches: 7. Germline V gives CDR1 WNHNN, CDR2 SYGVQD (reference sequence). The length of the CDR3 is 18 residues. Generated by immunoSEQ multiplex PCR, the TCRdb table keeps only in-frame clones and is missing some. The data show about 150,000 clones, roughly 90% seen once. On this clone: Its antigen is still unknown.

This chain connects TRBV10-1 to TRBJ2-2; 12 bases align to TRBD2. The sample consisted of peripheral blood, taken 28 days after the second AZD1222 dose. The source of this sequence is an adult who received the AZD1222 COVID-19 vaccine. As DNA, the CDR3 is TGCGCCAGCAGTGAGTCGGCTAGCGGGAGGGCCAGAACCGGGGAGCTGTTTTTT. This codes for CASSESASGRARTGELFF.